At least ten counts were recorded for the clone carrying this TCR beta chain. Its antigen is not known. This beta chain lies outside the target of a library built for alpha chains; its clone size means little. The sample comes from a study of spatial heterogeneity in lung cancer. Study overall: Beta-chain sequences consistently outnumbered alpha-chain sequences in detection.

TCRdb fed the 5' RACE reads into MiXCR, producing one record per CDR3 protein. This table holds approximately 9,400 distinct CDR3 sequences, about 4.6% found once. The CDR3 loop spans 13 amino acids. V lost 0 bases and J lost 3, with 7 bases in between. Germline lookup yields CDR1 SGHRS and CDR2 YFSETQ. Specified time point: sample taken at primary tumor resection. TCRs were sequenced from unsorted whole RNA of tumor, nontumor lung or PBMC. Study-level points and caveats: Compared with follow-up, resection was when ubiquitous expanded tumor TCRs appeared in blood more.

The rearrangement uses TRBV5-1 and TRBJ2-7; tentatively, D is TRBD2 (5 bases). The sequencing here drew on PBMCs, taken at surgery. This receptor was identified in a male donor with early-stage non-small cell lung cancer. This CDR3 reads CASSLDGNYEQYV. CDR3 DNA: TGCGCCAGCAGCTTGGACGGGAACTACGAGCAGTACGTC.